This TCR beta chain was found in a study of blood T cell repertoires in COVID-19. Study context: In each case, the material was cDNA or gDNA derived from T cells, B-cell-depleted T cells, or PBMCs.

V was clipped by 4 bases and J by 6 bases, with 13 bases between them. CDR3 size: 13 residues. The germline V gene has CDR1 SGHRS and CDR2 YFSETQ. Authors' methods: Amplified reference gene primers provided the basis for estimating nucleated cell counts. This table comes from immunoSEQ multiplex PCR, and its TCRdb copy is limited to in-frame clones, with some not included. Clone size and the V and J calls come from that table; the DNA yielded D and trimming. The table includes around 250,000 clones, around 86% detected once. Sequencing input: peripheral blood. This chain joins TRBV5-1 and TRBJ1-1; D is undetermined. The receptor's source is a man aged 80 or over with acute or convalescent COVID-19. The CDR3 DNA follows: TGCGCCAGCAGCAAGGAACCGGGTCCTGAAGCTTTCTTT. Translating gives CASSKEPGPEAFF.